This T cell receptor (beta chain) was recorded in a study of cytomegalovirus exposure and HLA in healthy donors. All donors participated as healthy donors of bone marrow. Despite likely unrecorded immune exposures, the donors were nominally healthy at the time of sampling. A multiplex PCR was run with 60 Vbeta primers and 13 Jbeta primers. The method was immunoSEQ multiplex PCR; TCRdb's version includes in-frame clones alone and lacks a portion of them. Of around 85,000 clones listed, approximately 80% are singletons. The CDR3 has 15 residues. With V trimmed by 5 bases and J by 3 bases, 4 bases remained unmatched. The germline V gene has CDR1 SEHNR and CDR2 FQNEAQ (reference sequence). The study's findings and limits: Association of a missense DCLRE1C variant with TCR beta V- and J-gene trimming was reported in a later analysis. DRB1 showed the most TCR associations and HLA-C the fewest in a later analysis, as rates varied by HLA locus.

Comment on this clone: Its antigen is as yet unknown.

The rearrangement links TRBV7-9 to TRBJ2-1, with 10 bases lining up with TRBD1. Sequencing was carried out using PBMCs. The TCR sequence derives from a woman aged 45 to 65 in good health and CMV-seropositive. The CDR3 loop is CASSARDRGYNEQFF. Here the CDR3 DNA reads TGTGCCAGCAGCGCCCGGGACAGGGGCTACAATGAGCAGTTCTTC.